These 14 T cell receptor beta chains came from one sample sequenced in a study of control samples from healthy donors and cancer patients. The data were produced by immunoSEQ multiplex PCR, yet TCRdb's version contains in-frame clones alone and is incomplete. The sample has some 150,000 clones; 89% are singletons. The sequencing input was blood. The receptor source for this set is a man under 40 in good health.

The rearrangement uses TRBV18 and TRBJ2-7; the match to TRBD2 covers 7 bases. Germline values: CDR1 KGHSH, CDR2 LQKENI. The junction had 6 bases not matched to a gene; V was cut back by 4 bases and J by 3 bases. The CDR3 covers 14 residues. CDR3 in amino acids: CASSQRDGNYEQYF. The CDR3 bases are TGTGCCAGCTCACAGCGGGACGGAAACTACGAGCAGTACTTC.

This chain joins TRBV6-5 and TRBJ2-7; 10 bases match TRBD2. Germline loops: CDR1 MNHEY, CDR2 SVGAGI. V was clipped by 8 bases and J by 0 bases; unmatched bases: 7. This CDR3 region has 15 residues. Here the CDR3 DNA reads TGTGCCAGCCGACCACTAGCGGGACTCTCCTACGAGCAGTACTTC. Residues: CASRPLAGLSYEQYF.

The CDR3 spells CASSVGPDYSNQPQHF. The CDR3 DNA sequence: TGTGCCAGCAGCGTAGGCCCGGATTATAGCAATCAGCCCCAGCATTTT. The J gene is TRBJ1-5, the V gene TRBV9; no reliable D call. The CDR3 spans 16 residues. The germline V and J ends were trimmed by 0 bases and 0 bases, with 10 bases remaining between them. The germline V gene has CDR1 SGDLS and CDR2 YYNGEE.

The rearrangement links TRBV11-2 to TRBJ1-1, with D unresolved. This CDR3 comprises 13 residues. The germline V gene has CDR1 SGHAT and CDR2 FQNNGV. Between the trimmed V and J ends, which lost 6 bases and 4 bases, there was a span of 12 bases. The CDR3 nucleotides read TGTGCCAGCAGACTGAACATGGGCACTGAAGCTTTCTTT. As protein: CASRLNMGTEAFF. Supplemented by reference TRBV11-2 and TRBJ1-1, the full variable domain reads EAGVAQSPRYKIIEKRQSVAFWCNPISGHATLYWYQQILGQGPKLLIQFQNNGVVDDSQLPKDRFSAERLKGVDSTLKIQPAKLEDSAVYLCASRLNMGTEAFFGQGTRLTVV.

The chain joins TRBV7-3 to TRBJ1-1, with D perhaps matching TRBD1 (5 bases). This CDR3 spans 13 amino acids. V shed 4 bases and J shed 6 bases, with 12 bases lying between them. The V gene's germline CDR1 is SGHTA and CDR2 FQGTGA. The CDR3 is CASSSREGAEAFF. The CDR3 DNA follows: TGTGCCAGCAGCTCCAGGGAAGGCGCTGAAGCTTTCTTT.

The chain couples TRBV20-1 to TRBJ2-1; 10 bases map to TRBD2. The CDR3 extends over 14 amino acids. In germline, CDR1 is DFQATT, CDR2 SNEGSKA (reference sequence). Unmatched junction bases numbered 3, after V lost 3 bases and J lost 4 bases. DNA of the CDR3: TGCAGTGCTAGTTGGACTAGCGGTTACAATGAGCAGTTCTTC. Translating gives CSASWTSGYNEQFF.

The chain carries TRBV19 and TRBJ2-3; 8 bases align to TRBD1. The CDR3 extends over 19 amino acids. After removal of 4 bases from V and 8 bases from J, the junction contained 23 bases not matched to a gene. The germline CDR1 and CDR2 sequences are LNHDA and SQIVND (reference sequence). The CDR3, as DNA: TGTGCCAGTAGTACCCTTCTTCGAAAAGGACAGGGCCGGGTTGGTACGCAGTATTTT. This encodes CASSTLLRKGQGRVGTQYF.

The rearrangement links TRBV5-6 to TRBJ2-3, with TRBD2 matching 10 bases. Per the germline V gene, CDR1 is SGHDT and CDR2 is YYEEEE. Germline trimming cut 4 bases from V and 5 bases from J; bases unmatched to any gene: 13. This CDR3 region has 17 residues. The DNA of the CDR3 is TGTGCCAGCAGCCCCAACTCGGAGCGGGAGGGGGGAGATACGCAGTATTTT. Translation gives CASSPNSEREGGDTQYF.

The CDR3 protein is CASSPLWGRDHEQYF. DNA of the CDR3: TGTGCCAGCAGCCCACTGTGGGGTCGCGACCACGAGCAGTACTTC. This sequence joins TRBV11-2 and TRBJ2-7; no firm D call. V was cut by 5 bases and J by 5 bases, with 19 bases left in between. Per the germline V gene, CDR1 is SGHAT and CDR2 is FQNNGV. The CDR3 consists of 15 residues.

This clone is a singleton in its sample. The chain links TRBV12-3 or TRBV12-4 to TRBJ2-7; D possibly matches TRBD1 or TRBD2 (6 bases each). CDR3 size: 13 residues. Trimming shortened V by 11 bases and J by 0 bases, and 14 bases separated the two germline ends. The CDR3 DNA sequence: TGTGCCCAACCGGAGGGGGACTCCTACGAGCAGTACTTC. As protein: CAQPEGDSYEQYF.

The chain combines TRBV2 with TRBJ2-7; weak D call: TRBD2 (6 bases). CDR3 length: 13 amino acids. V lost 6 bases, J lost 5 bases, and 14 bases lay in between. CDR1 and CDR2 (germline): SNHLY, FYNNEI. The CDR3 bases are TGTGCCAGCAGCCGGGAGCGGTGGGACGAGCAGTACTTC. Protein sequence: CASSRERWDEQYF.

For the CDR3, the DNA is TGTGCCAGCAGTTTGGGACAGGGTGTGAACGAGCAGTACTTC. Translating it yields CASSLGQGVNEQYF. This sequence joins TRBV27 and TRBJ2-7; TRBD1 matches 9 bases. The CDR3 spans 14 residues. The trim removed 3 bases at V and 5 bases at J, leaving 5 bases unmatched. Germline V gene lookup returns CDR1 MNHEY and CDR2 SMNVEV (reference sequence).

The rearrangement joins TRBV6-1 to TRBJ1-3; perhaps TRBD1 as D (6 bases). Germline CDR1 and CDR2: MNHNS and SASEGT. The V and J ends lost 4 bases and 7 bases respectively, with 20 bases between them. CDR3 size: 16 residues. The CDR3 loop is CASSVGLGTSLNTIYF. In DNA form, the CDR3 reads TGTGCCAGCAGTGTTGGGTTGGGGACATCTCTCAACACCATATATTTT.

The V and J genes are TRBV5-4 and TRBJ2-7, with D maybe TRBD1 (7 bases). The germline V gene encodes CDR1 SGHNT and CDR2 YYREEE (reference sequence). The CDR3 has 14 residues. Between the trimmed V and J ends, which lost 5 bases and 4 bases, there was a span of 16 bases. CDR3 sequence reads: CASSPKTGTYEQYF. DNA of the CDR3: TGTGCCAGCAGTCCCAAGACAGGGACTTACGAGCAGTACTTC.